This T cell receptor beta chain derives from a study of control samples from healthy donors and cancer patients. CDR3 length: 13 residues. With 5 bases removed from V and 4 bases from J, the gap between germline ends came to 9 bases. Libraries were prepared by immunoSEQ multiplex PCR; TCRdb keeps only in-frame clonotypes and omits some of them. This sample carries 150,000 to 200,000 clones, about 91% of them seen once, and the ten largest clones take roughly 5%. What was sequenced was blood. The chain links TRBV12-3 or TRBV12-4 to TRBJ1-5; D is possibly TRBD1 (5 bases). This TCR was recovered from a woman aged 25-40 years in good health. The CDR3 protein is CASSPGRNQPQHF. The CDR3 DNA reads as TGTGCCAGCAGTCCGGGACGGAATCAGCCCCAGCATTTT.